Following are 21 T cell receptor beta chains from one sample sequenced in a study of beta chain features in type 1 diabetes. cDNA synthesis used the whole RNA isolate, giving expressed TCRB sequences. Libraries were prepared by immunoSEQ multiplex PCR; TCRdb keeps only in-frame clonotypes and omits some of them. In the table there are fewer than 900,000 clones, 17% of which are singletons. The sample consisted of naive CD4+ T cells from blood. The receptor set was obtained from a woman aged 18-35 years in good health.

The chain employs TRBV6-5 and TRBJ2-7; 9 positions match TRBD1. The CDR3 has 15 residues. Germline V gene sequence: CDR1 MNHEY, CDR2 SVGAGI. V lost 6 bases, J lost 2 bases, and 8 bases stayed unmatched. The CDR3 is CASSSPGTGTYEQYF. As DNA, the CDR3 is TGTGCCAGCAGCAGCCCCGGGACAGGGACCTACGAGCAGTACTTC.

This clone was detected a few times. The chain recombines TRBV20-1 with TRBJ1-2, with D possibly being TRBD1 (5 bases). The CDR3 contains 11 residues. Trimming cost V 6 bases and J 6 bases, with 11 bases left between them. The V gene's germline CDR1 is DFQATT and CDR2 SNEGSKA (reference sequence). The CDR3, as DNA: TGCAGTGCAACCAGGGAAAATGGCTACACCTTC. This codes for CSATRENGYTF.

This sequence joins TRBV7-3 and TRBJ2-5; TRBD2 matches at 10 bases. The junction had 5 bases not matched to a gene; V was cut back by 2 bases and J by 2 bases. The germline CDR1 and CDR2 sequences are SGHTA and FQGTGA. The CDR3 is 16 amino acids. The chain's CDR3 is CASSLFTSGEQETQYF. The CDR3 DNA reads TGTGCCAGCAGCTTATTCACTAGCGGGGAACAAGAGACCCAGTACTTC.

This clone was counted between two and nine times. V and J are TRBV15 and TRBJ2-1, with 12 bases identical to TRBD2. The trim removed 0 bases at V and 3 bases at J, leaving 9 bases unmatched. Germline-derived CDR1 and CDR2 are LNHNV and YYDKDF (reference sequence). The CDR3 extends over 19 amino acids. Here the CDR3 reads CATSRDRVTSGRGYNEQFF. The CDR3 nucleotides are TGTGCCACCAGCAGAGATAGGGTGACTAGCGGGAGAGGCTACAATGAGCAGTTCTTC.

The chain joins TRBV5-1 to TRBJ1-5; 9 nucleotides align to TRBD1. J gave up 6 bases and V 3 bases, and 4 bases lay outside the gene matches. Per the germline V gene, CDR1 is SGHRS and CDR2 is YFSETQ. The CDR3 has 14 amino acids. The DNA for the CDR3 is TGCGCCAGCAGCTACAGGGGGCAGGGTCAGCCCCAGCATTTT. It translates to CASSYRGQGQPQHF.

This rearrangement joins TRBV5-1 to TRBJ1-5, with a possible D match to TRBD1 (5 bases). Germline loops: CDR1 SGHRS, CDR2 YFSETQ. CDR3 length: 15 amino acids. V was shortened by 1 base and J by 0 bases, with 8 bases between the two germline ends. In nucleotides, the CDR3 is TGCGCCAGCAGCTTGTTCGGGGCTAGCAATCAGCCCCAGCATTTT. Amino acid sequence: CASSLFGASNQPQHF.

Only a few counts were recorded for this clone. J is TRBJ2-5 and V is TRBV7-9, with TRBD1 identical over 7 bases. The CDR3 loop spans 15 amino acids. Germline CDR1 SEHNR, CDR2 FQNEAQ (reference sequence). Unmatched junction bases numbered 7, after V lost 2 bases and J lost 4 bases. CDR3 bases: TGTGCCAGCAGCTTACCCAGGGGGATAGGAGAGACCCAGTACTTC. Translation: CASSLPRGIGETQYF.

J is TRBJ2-7 and V is TRBV5-1; 9 bases align to TRBD2. The CDR3 is 13 residues long. Germline CDR1 and CDR2: SGHRS and YFSETQ. V lost 6 bases, J lost 2 bases, and 3 bases stayed unmatched. The CDR3 nucleotides are TGCGCCAGCATGCGGGAGGGCCCCTACGAGCAGTACTTC. Protein: CASMREGPYEQYF. The entire variable domain, with the rest obtained from reference TRBV5-1 and TRBJ2-7, is as follows: KAGVTQTPRYLIKTRGQQVTLSCSPISGHRSVSWYQQTPGQGLQFLFEYFSETQRNKGNFPGRFSGRQFSNSRSEMNVSTLELGDSALYLCASMREGPYEQYFGPGTRLTVT.

The rearrangement uses TRBV18 and TRBJ1-2; tentatively, D is TRBD1 (5 bases). The CDR3 consists of 15 residues. In germline, CDR1 is KGHSH, CDR2 LQKENI. V shed 2 bases and J shed 4 bases, with 14 bases lying between them. The CDR3 DNA is TGTGCCAGCTCACCAGCGAGCCAGGGAGTCTATGGCTACACCTTC. Amino acids: CASSPASQGVYGYTF.

This clone appeared a few times. The sample has other DNA sequences that encode this CDR3 too. V gene TRBV19 combines with J gene TRBJ2-5; D not resolved. The length of the CDR3 is 12 residues. The germline CDR1 and CDR2 sequences are LNHDA and SQIVND (reference sequence). V lost 1 base and J lost 5, with 5 bases in between. For the CDR3, the DNA is TGTGCCAGTAGTATAGGGCGGGAGACCCAGTACTTC. Translating gives CASSIGRETQYF.

The CDR3 loop reads CASKTKPRANYGYTF. The DNA of the CDR3 is TGTGCCAGCAAGACCAAGCCGAGAGCTAACTATGGCTACACCTTC. The V call is TRBV6-5, the J call TRBJ1-2, with D unclear. The CDR3 has 15 residues. Per germline, CDR1 MNHEY and CDR2 SVGAGI. With 7 bases removed from V and 0 bases from J, the gap between germline ends came to 15 bases.

This clone turned up a few times. This chain connects TRBV7-9 to TRBJ2-1, with 8 bases lining up with TRBD1. V lost 5 bases to trimming and J lost 5 bases; unmatched junction nucleotides: 11. From germline, CDR1 is SEHNR and CDR2 FQNEAQ (reference sequence). The CDR3 totals 16 residues. The CDR3 region is CASSPVSGGVHNEQFF. For the CDR3, the DNA is TGTGCCAGCAGCCCGGTTTCAGGGGGCGTCCACAATGAGCAGTTCTTC.

V usage is TRBV5-1 and J usage is TRBJ2-2; a weak D match, TRBD2 (5 bases). This CDR3 region has 14 residues. Germline V lookup: CDR1 SGHRS, CDR2 YFSETQ. Trimming stripped 2 bases from V and 3 bases from J, with 8 bases between. The CDR3 region has the DNA TGCGCCAGCAGCTTAAAAGCGGACACCGGGGAGCTGTTTTTT. Protein: CASSLKADTGELFF.

J is TRBJ2-7 and V is TRBV28, with 7 bases aligning to TRBD1. Germline V gives CDR1 MDHEN, CDR2 SYDVKM. Trimming took 6 bases from V and 6 from J; bases not matched to a gene: 8. The CDR3 covers 13 residues. CDR3 amino acids: CASSRTDRAEQYF. CDR3 DNA: TGTGCCAGCAGCCGAACCGACAGGGCCGAGCAGTACTTC.

The rearrangement uses TRBV2 and TRBJ2-3; 9 nucleotides match TRBD1. Trimming at V came to 6 bases and at J to 2 bases, leaving 9 bases not matched to a gene. The germline CDR1 and CDR2 sequences are SNHLY and FYNNEI. The CDR3 has 16 amino acids. CDR3 region: CASRPGQGGHTDTQYF. For the CDR3, the DNA is TGTGCCAGCAGACCGGGACAGGGAGGCCACACAGATACGCAGTATTTT.

V gene TRBV7-2 combines with J gene TRBJ2-1; unclear D gene. The CDR3 extends over 14 amino acids. From germline, CDR1 is SGHTA and CDR2 FQGNSA. V was shortened by 5 bases and J by 7 bases, with 15 bases between the two germline ends. The CDR3 sequence is CASSNPDGWNEQFF. The CDR3 region has the DNA TGTGCCAGCAGCAACCCTGATGGTTGGAATGAGCAGTTCTTC.

This clone occurred a few times. V usage is TRBV6-1 and J usage is TRBJ2-1; D is unresolved. Per germline, CDR1 MNHNS and CDR2 SASEGT. This CDR3 region has 14 residues. Trimming removed 6 bases from V and 5 bases from J, with 14 bases in between. The CDR3 DNA sequence: TGTGCCAGCAGGGCCTTCCGACTGAACAATGAGCAGTTCTTC. Amino acid sequence: CASRAFRLNNEQFF.

This chain links TRBV2 with TRBJ1-5, with 7 nucleotides matching TRBD1. Germline CDR1 reads SNHLY; CDR2 reads FYNNEI. Trimming at V came to 2 bases and at J to 3 bases, leaving 1 base not matched to a gene. The CDR3 covers 14 residues. Written as DNA, the CDR3 is TGTGCCAGCAGTGAAACAGGGGTCAATCAGCCCCAGCATTTT. This translates into CASSETGVNQPQHF.

This clone was picked up a small number of times. This rearrangement joins TRBV7-2 to TRBJ2-7, with a possible D match to TRBD1 (6 bases). Germline values: CDR1 SGHTA, CDR2 FQGNSA. V was pared by 5 bases and J by 6 bases, with 20 bases between. This CDR3 spans 15 amino acids. CDR3 amino acids: CASSRAGSQGAEQYF. DNA for the CDR3: TGTGCCAGCAGCCGCGCGGGCTCACAGGGTGCCGAGCAGTACTTC.

This clone was detected only a few times. The V and J genes are TRBV7-2 and TRBJ2-7; 13 bases align to TRBD2. Germline trimming cut 4 bases from V and 4 bases from J; bases unmatched to any gene: 4. The CDR3 extends over 15 amino acids. From germline, CDR1 is SGHTA and CDR2 FQGNSA. The CDR3 sequence: CASSWTSGSGYEQYF. The CDR3, as DNA: TGTGCCAGCAGCTGGACTAGCGGGAGTGGGTACGAGCAGTACTTC.

Only a few counts were recorded for this clone. The chain combines TRBV19 with TRBJ1-2, with 8 bases matching TRBD1. CDR1 is LNHDA and CDR2 is SQIVND in the germline V gene (reference sequence). CDR3 length: 15 residues. V dropped 4 bases and J dropped 5; count of bases not matched to a gene: 9. The CDR3 here is CASSTGQGSSYGYTF. The CDR3 bases are TGTGCCAGTAGTACCGGACAGGGATCATCATATGGCTACACCTTC.